One sample yielded the 2 T cell receptor beta chains listed below, sequenced in a study of blood T cell repertoires in COVID-19. TCRdb's copy holds only in-frame clones and misses some; the assay was immunoSEQ multiplex PCR. The repertoire holds 250,000 to 400,000 clones, with about 92% as singletons. The sequenced material came from PBMCs or T cells enriched from blood (not recorded which). The receptors stem from a man aged 55-75 years who had recovered from COVID-19.

A word on this clone: The same CDR3 is also encoded by other DNA sequences in this sample. This CDR3 is CASTLGGNQPQHF. In DNA form, the CDR3 reads TGTGCCAGCACCTTAGGGGGTAATCAGCCCCAGCATTTT. The chain is built from TRBV12-3 or TRBV12-4 and TRBJ1-5; perhaps TRBD1 as D (6 bases). This CDR3 is 13 amino acids long. V was shortened by 7 bases and J by 4 bases, with 11 bases between the two germline ends.

V gene TRBV27 combines with J gene TRBJ1-1; D is unresolved. This CDR3 is built from 12 residues. The ends were cut back, 10 bases at V and 0 bases at J, with 9 bases in the middle. Germline CDR1 reads MNHEY; CDR2 reads SMNVEV (reference sequence). The CDR3 sequence: CAKRELNTEAFF. As DNA, the CDR3 is TGTGCCAAGAGGGAATTGAACACTGAAGCTTTCTTT.